The rows below give T cell receptor beta chains drawn from one sample of a study of blood T cell repertoires in COVID-19. TCRdb keeps only in-frame clones here, not all; method: immunoSEQ multiplex PCR. The data hold roughly 110,000 clones, with approximately 80% observed a single time. Sample: peripheral blood. The receptor set was obtained from a man aged 65 to 85 with acute or convalescent COVID-19. Both conserved end residues are part of each CDR3. D genes are given only for firm matches. Clone size, where shown, is once, few, many, or a class for clones that have expanded.

>-|TRBJ1-5|-|TRBV27
CASSRTRSGQPQHF
TGTGCCAGCAGCCGGACAAGGTCGGGTCAGCCCCAGCATTTT
>-|TRBJ2-3|-|TRBV2
CASISGISTDTQYF
TGTGCCAGCATTTCCGGGATTAGCACAGATACGCAGTATTTT
>-|TRBJ2-2|TRBD2|TRBV9
CASSPRSGGTNTGELFF
TGTGCCAGCAGCCCTCGGAGCGGGGGAACCAACACCGGGGAGCTGTTTTTT
>-|TRBJ1-4|TRBD1|TRBV27
CASSDQGALNEKLFF
TGTGCCAGCAGTGACCAGGGGGCTCTGAATGAAAAACTGTTTTTT
>-|TRBJ2-1|TRBD2|TRBV5-5
CASSLGGDEQFF
TGTGCCAGCAGCCTCGGGGGGGATGAGCAGTTCTTC
>-|TRBJ1-4|TRBD1|TRBV27
CASNPDRGGEKLFF
TGTGCCAGCAACCCAGACAGGGGAGGTGAAAAACTGTTTTTT
>-|TRBJ2-2|-|TRBV6-6
CASSYNSGELFF
TGTGCCAGCAGTTATAACTCAGGGGAGCTGTTTTTT
>-|TRBJ1-6|-|TRBV11-2
CASSAELGPRGNSPLHF
TGTGCCAGCAGCGCCGAACTCGGCCCTAGGGGTAATTCACCCCTCCACTTT
>-|TRBJ1-5|-|TRBV18
CASSPRAENQPQHF
TGTGCCAGCTCACCCCGAGCCGAGAATCAGCCCCAGCATTTT
>-|TRBJ2-3|TRBD2|TRBV2
CASWGGDTQYF
TGTGCCAGCTGGGGGGGGGATACGCAGTATTTT
>few|TRBJ1-2|TRBD1|TRBV28
CASRSTGVDGYTF
TGTGCCAGCAGATCCACAGGGGTGGATGGCTACACCTTC
>-|TRBJ2-7|-|TRBV5-5
CASSSRSDAGYEQYF
TGTGCCAGCAGCTCTAGAAGCGACGCGGGCTACGAGCAGTACTTC
>once|TRBJ2-1|-|TRBV4-2
CASSGAGLSSYNEQFF
TGTGCCAGCAGCGGAGCGGGTTTGAGCTCCTACAATGAGCAGTTCTTC
>-|TRBJ2-2|TRBD2|TRBV3-1/TRBV3-2
CASSQSPGGNTGELFF
TGTGCCAGCAGCCAATCCCCGGGGGGTAACACCGGGGAGCTGTTTTTT
>-|TRBJ2-1|TRBD2|TRBV5-5
CASSLSGVSSYNEQFF
TGTGCCAGCAGCTTAAGCGGGGTGAGCTCCTACAATGAGCAGTTCTTC
>once|TRBJ1-2|-|TRBV9
CASSVAGGHRYGYTF
TGTGCCAGCAGCGTAGCCGGCGGACACCGCTATGGCTACACCTTC
>-|TRBJ1-2|-|TRBV19
CASSIEQGRYGYTF
TGTGCCAGTAGTATAGAACAGGGTCGGTATGGCTACACCTTC
>few|TRBJ2-2|-|TRBV19
CASTEGNTGELFF
TGTGCGAGTACCGAGGGGAACACCGGGGAGCTGTTTTTT
>-|TRBJ1-6|-|TRBV2
CASQRSGIDNSPLHF
TGTGCCAGCCAAAGGTCAGGGATTGATAATTCACCCCTCCACTTT
>-|TRBJ2-7|-|TRBV11-3
CASSLRASSYEQYF
TGTGCCAGCAGCTTACGAGCGAGCTCCTACGAGCAGTACTTC
>-|TRBJ2-7|-|TRBV9
CASSPSEQYF
TGTGCCAGCAGTCCCTCCGAGCAGTACTTC
>once|TRBJ1-1|TRBD1|TRBV7-2
CASSPTPGGTEAFF
TGTGCCAGCAGCCCTACGCCAGGGGGCACTGAAGCTTTCTTT
>once|TRBJ2-1|-|TRBV5-8
CASSLDGGHSEQFF
TGTGCCAGCAGCTTGGATGGGGGCCATTCTGAGCAGTTCTTC
>-|TRBJ2-3|TRBD1|TRBV19
CASMDRVTDTQYF
TGTGCCAGTATGGACAGGGTAACAGATACGCAGTATTTT
>-|TRBJ1-1|-|TRBV6-5
CASSNQGGRTEAFF
TGTGCCAGCAGTAATCAGGGAGGGAGGACTGAAGCTTTCTTT
>-|TRBJ2-7|-|TRBV10-2
CASSPALTSSYEQYF
TGCGCCAGCAGTCCGGCTTTGACATCTTCCTACGAGCAGTACTTC
>-|TRBJ2-7|TRBD2|TRBV7-3
CASSLMAGAYEQYF
TGTGCCAGCAGCTTAATGGCGGGGGCCTACGAGCAGTACTTC
>-|TRBJ1-5|-|TRBV7-6
CASSLRPWGGLDQPQHF
TGTGCCAGCAGCTTACGCCCTTGGGGGGGGTTAGATCAGCCCCAGCATTTT
>once|TRBJ1-1|-|TRBV27
CASSFLGADTEAFF
TGTGCCAGCAGTTTCCTTGGGGCTGACACTGAAGCTTTCTTT
>once|TRBJ2-3|TRBD2|TRBV27
CASSSILAGGLDTQYF
TGTGCCAGCAGTTCCATACTAGCGGGGGGGCTTGATACGCAGTATTTT
>-|TRBJ1-6|-|TRBV12-3/TRBV12-4
CASTVTGDSPLHF
TGTGCCAGCACCGTGACGGGGGATTCACCCCTCCACTTT
>-|TRBJ2-5|TRBD2|TRBV7-7
CASSKASGGGQETQYF
TGTGCCAGCTCTAAGGCGAGCGGGGGGGGCCAAGAGACCCAGTACTTC
>-|TRBJ1-2|-|TRBV2
CASSEVGGTGYTF
TGTGCCAGCAGTGAAGTAGGAGGGACTGGCTACACCTTC
>once|TRBJ2-3|-|TRBV24-1
CATSQGPDTQYF
TGTGCCACCAGCCAGGGGCCAGATACGCAGTATTTT
>-|TRBJ2-2|-|TRBV9
CASREGNTGELFF
TGTGCCAGCAGGGAGGGGAACACCGGGGAGCTGTTTTTT
>few|TRBJ1-6|-|TRBV6-4
CASSEAGEGRSPLHF
TGTGCCAGCAGTGAGGCAGGGGAAGGCAGATCACCCCTCCACTTT
>-|TRBJ2-1|-|TRBV2
CARARDSGSEQFF
TGTGCCAGAGCCAGGGACAGCGGGAGTGAGCAGTTCTTC